A selection of T cell receptor beta chains follows, all from one sample in a study of quantifying T cell responses using KT2 cells. TCRdb reprocessed the UMI-ligation and nested PCR reads via MiXCR and lists one record per CDR3 protein. The table records just under 50,000 distinct CDR3 sequences, 9.5% to 13% of them present only once. Sequenced material: PBMCs spiked with cells of the T cell clone KT2. The receptors here all came from a human donor. The CDR3 runs from the conserved cysteine through the conserved F or W. D genes are given only for firm matches. Part of the rows lack a size; the others show once, few, many or a class for expanded clones.

J | size | V | D | DNA | CDR3
TRBJ2-5 | medium-sized | TRBV13 | TRBD2 | TGTGCCAGCAGCTTAGGCCTAGCGGGAGGGCCGTGGGAGACCCAGTACTTC | CASSLGLAGGPWETQYF
TRBJ2-7 | medium-sized | TRBV20-1 | TRBD1 | TGCAGTGCTAGGGGACAGATCTCCTACGAGCAGTACTTC | CSARGQISYEQYF
TRBJ2-6 | - | TRBV6-5 | - | TGTGCCAGCAGTAAGGACGGTGGGGCGCGCGGGGCCAACGTCCTGACTTTC | CASSKDGGARGANVLTF
TRBJ2-7 | - | TRBV3-1 | - | TGTGCCAGCAGCCCCCGTTTGCTATACGAGCAGTACTTC | CASSPRLLYEQYF
TRBJ2-3 | - | TRBV18 | - | TGTGCCAGCTCACCAGGACAGGATACGCAGTATTTT | CASSPGQDTQYF
TRBJ2-3 | many | TRBV5-1 | TRBD1 | TGCGCCAGCAGCTTGGGAGGGGGCGCCGGGAAAGATACGCAGTATTTT | CASSLGGGAGKDTQYF
TRBJ2-3 | medium-sized | TRBV7-3 | TRBD2 | TGTGCGTGCGGGGGGGAATGCACAGATACGCAGTATTTT | CACGGECTDTQYF
TRBJ2-3 | - | TRBV12-3/TRBV12-4 | - | TGTGCCAGCAGGAGCGGCTCTGGGCAGTATTTT | CASRSGSGQYF
TRBJ2-2 | - | TRBV11-2 | TRBD2 | TGTGCCAGCAGGGGACTAGCGGGACCCGGGGAGCTGTTTTTT | CASRGLAGPGELFF
TRBJ1-2 | few | TRBV7-9 | - | TGTGCCAGCAGCTTAGTTATAGCTAACTATGGCTACACCTTC | CASSLVIANYGYTF
TRBJ1-4 | many | TRBV6-1 | - | TGTGCCAGCAGTGGTACCCCCGGGGCCCCTGGAGAAAAACTGTTTTTT | CASSGTPGAPGEKLFF
TRBJ2-3 | - | TRBV3-1 | TRBD2 | TGTGCCAGCAGCCCGGGACTAGCGGGAGCAACAGATACGCAGTATTTT | CASSPGLAGATDTQYF
TRBJ2-1 | - | TRBV7-2 | - | TGTGCCAGCAGCTTATATTTTGGACGCTACAATGAGCAGTTCTTC | CASSLYFGRYNEQFF
TRBJ2-3 | - | TRBV29-1 | TRBD1 | TGCAGCGCTGGGGGGACAGGCACATATACGCAGTATTTT | CSAGGTGTYTQYF
TRBJ1-1 | - | TRBV6-2/TRBV6-3 | TRBD1 | TGTGCCAGCAGCCCGACAGGGAATTGGATCACTGAAGCTTTCTTT | CASSPTGNWITEAFF
TRBJ2-1 | few | TRBV27 | TRBD1 | TGTGCCAGCAGTTTACGGACAGGGCCTAGCCCCAATGAGCAGTTCTTC | CASSLRTGPSPNEQFF
TRBJ2-7 | - | TRBV7-8 | TRBD2 | TGTGCCAGCAGCTTAAGCGGGGGGTCCTACGAGCAGTACTTC | CASSLSGGSYEQYF
TRBJ1-1 | - | TRBV6-1 | - | TGTGCCAGCAGTGTTTCTTGGGGCCTGAACACTGAAGCTTTCTTT | CASSVSWGLNTEAFF
TRBJ2-3 | many | TRBV18 | TRBD2 | TGTGCCAGCTCACCACCTGCTAGCGGGGGGGCAGATACGCAGTATTTT | CASSPPASGGADTQYF
TRBJ2-3 | few | TRBV7-8 | - | TGTGCCAGCAGCGCAACCGGGCCAGGGGCTATAGATACGCAGTATTTT | CASSATGPGAIDTQYF
TRBJ1-6 | - | TRBV10-1 | - | TGCGCCAGCAGTGAGTCGACAGAACATTCACCCCTCCACTTT | CASSESTEHSPLHF
TRBJ1-1 | - | TRBV20-1 | - | TGCAGTGCTAGAGATCTTGGGGTCGGGACACGGCGGACTTTCTTT | CSARDLGVGTRRTFF
TRBJ2-6 | few | TRBV2 | - | TGTGCCAGCAGAGTAAGACAGCCTGGGGCCAACGTCCTGACTTTC | CASRVRQPGANVLTF
TRBJ1-1 | - | TRBV7-8 | - | TGTGCCAGCAGCTTTATCGTGGGGGGGTACACTGAAGCTTTCTTT | CASSFIVGGYTEAFF
TRBJ2-1 | - | TRBV29-1 | - | TGCAGCGTTGAACCCGACAATGAGCAGTTCTTC | CSVEPDNEQFF
TRBJ2-3 | few | TRBV7-2 | TRBD2 | TGTGCCAGCAGCTTAGACCCCCTGAGGACTAGCGGGAGGAGAGTACTGGGGGATACGCAGTATTTT | CASSLDPLRTSGRRVLGDTQYF
TRBJ2-1 | - | TRBV3-1 | - | TGTGCCAGCAGCCCTCCGGGGGTCTCCGAGGGCCTTGGAAACAATGAGCAGTTCTTC | CASSPPGVSEGLGNNEQFF
TRBJ2-1 | - | TRBV5-1 | TRBD2 | TGCGCCAGCAGCTTCCTGAGCGGGGGGGCGTCAGCCGAGCAGTTCTTC | CASSFLSGGASAEQFF
TRBJ2-2 | - | TRBV7-8 | - | TGTGCCAGCAGCTTCCATGAGGACAGCTCATGGGGGGAGCTGTTTTTT | CASSFHEDSSWGELFF
TRBJ1-2 | many | TRBV3-1 | - | TGTGCCAGCAGCCAGTGGGACGGGAACTATGGCTACACCTTC | CASSQWDGNYGYTF
TRBJ1-6 | - | TRBV7-9 | - | TGTGCCAGCAGCTATGGGGGGTCCTATAATTCACCCCTCCACTTT | CASSYGGSYNSPLHF
TRBJ1-2 | - | TRBV7-3 | - | TGTGCCAGCAGCTTCGACGGGAACTATGGCTACACCTTC | CASSFDGNYGYTF
TRBJ1-2 | few | TRBV6-2/TRBV6-3 | - | TGTGCCAGCAGTTACCGTCCTGGGGCGAATTATGGCTACACCTTC | CASSYRPGANYGYTF
TRBJ2-3 | - | TRBV20-1 | TRBD2 | TGCAGTGCTTCGACTAGCGGGAGGGTTCCAGATACGCAGTATTTT | CSASTSGRVPDTQYF
TRBJ2-7 | few | TRBV15 | - | TGTGCCACCAGCAGAGATTCCCTGGGGCATTCCTACGAGCAGTACTTC | CATSRDSLGHSYEQYF
TRBJ2-6 | - | TRBV4-2 | TRBD1 | TGTGCCAGCAGCCAACCGACAGGGACTGGGGCCAACGTCCTGACTTTC | CASSQPTGTGANVLTF
TRBJ2-7 | few | TRBV21-1 | - | TGTGCCAGCAGCAAAGGGACAAATGTACTAGCGGGAGTGCGGGAGCAGTACTTC | CASSKGTNVLAGVREQYF
TRBJ2-1 | many | TRBV7-2 | - | TGTGCCAGCAGCTTAGACCTCAACAATGAGCAGTTCTTC | CASSLDLNNEQFF
TRBJ1-2 | few | TRBV5-1 | - | TGCGCCAGCAGCTTGGACGGGAAGGGCTACACCTTC | CASSLDGKGYTF
TRBJ2-7 | - | TRBV30 | - | TGTGCCTGGAGTGTACTAGGGATTGGTACCTACGAGCAGTACTTC | CAWSVLGIGTYEQYF
TRBJ1-1 | - | TRBV7-3 | - | TGTGCCAGCAGCTGGCGGGATGCAAACACTGAAGCTTTCTTT | CASSWRDANTEAFF
TRBJ1-5 | many | TRBV2 | - | TGTGCCAGCAGTGAATGGACAGGCAATCAGCCCCAGCATTTT | CASSEWTGNQPQHF
TRBJ2-1 | - | TRBV29-1 | - | TGCAGCGTTGGGCGAGGGAATGAGCAGTTCTTC | CSVGRGNEQFF
TRBJ1-6 | - | TRBV9 | - | TGTGCCAGCAGCGTAGAATCAGATTCACCCCTCCACTTT | CASSVESDSPLHF
TRBJ2-7 | few | TRBV7-6 | TRBD1 | TGTGCCAGCAGCTCCCGTGAGGGGGCAATCTACGAGCAGTACTTC | CASSSREGAIYEQYF
TRBJ2-2 | few | TRBV19 | TRBD1 | TGTGCCAGTAGTATAGCCACCGGGACAGTAAACACCGGGGAGCTGTTTTTT | CASSIATGTVNTGELFF
TRBJ1-4 | - | TRBV7-9 | - | TGTGCCAGCAGCTTGAAAACTAATGAAAAACTGTTTTTT | CASSLKTNEKLFF
TRBJ1-3 | - | TRBV5-1 | - | TGCGCCAGCAGCCTGGGCGGTTCGACAGGAGGAGGAAACACCATATATTTT | CASSLGGSTGGGNTIYF